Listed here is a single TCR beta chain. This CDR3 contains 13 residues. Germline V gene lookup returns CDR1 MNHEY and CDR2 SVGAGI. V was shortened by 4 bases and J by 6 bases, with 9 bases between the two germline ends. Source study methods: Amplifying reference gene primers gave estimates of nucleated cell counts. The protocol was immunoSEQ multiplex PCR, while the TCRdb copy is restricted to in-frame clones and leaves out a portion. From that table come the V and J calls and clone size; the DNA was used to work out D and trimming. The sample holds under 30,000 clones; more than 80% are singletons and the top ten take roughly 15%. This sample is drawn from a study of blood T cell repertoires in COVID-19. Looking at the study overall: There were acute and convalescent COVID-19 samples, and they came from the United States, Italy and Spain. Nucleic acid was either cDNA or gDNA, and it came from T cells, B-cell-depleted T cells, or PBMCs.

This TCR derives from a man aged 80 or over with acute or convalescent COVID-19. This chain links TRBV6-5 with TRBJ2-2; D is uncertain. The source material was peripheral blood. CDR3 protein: CASSSRLPGELFF. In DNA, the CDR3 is TGTGCCAGCAGTTCCAGGCTCCCCGGGGAGCTGTTTTTT.